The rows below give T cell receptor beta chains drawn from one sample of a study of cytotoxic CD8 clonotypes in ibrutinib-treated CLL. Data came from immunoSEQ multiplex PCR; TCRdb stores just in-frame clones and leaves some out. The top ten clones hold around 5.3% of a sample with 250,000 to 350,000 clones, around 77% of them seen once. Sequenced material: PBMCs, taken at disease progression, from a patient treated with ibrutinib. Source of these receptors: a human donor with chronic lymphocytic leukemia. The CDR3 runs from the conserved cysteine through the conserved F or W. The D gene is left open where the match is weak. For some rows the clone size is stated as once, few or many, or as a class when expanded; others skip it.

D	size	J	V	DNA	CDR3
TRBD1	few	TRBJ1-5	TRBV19	TGTGCCAGTAGAAGGGACAGGGCTGGGAATCAGCCCCAGCATTTT	CASRRDRAGNQPQHF
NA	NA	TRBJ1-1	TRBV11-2	TGTGCCAGCAGCTTAGTTGGGGTCCGAGAAGCTTTCTTT	CASSLVGVREAFF
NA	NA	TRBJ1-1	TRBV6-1	TGTGCCAGCAGTGAATCGAGGGGATTGACTGAAGCTTTCTTT	CASSESRGLTEAFF
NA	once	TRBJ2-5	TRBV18	TGTGCCAGCTCTCCTTCCTGGATAGCGGAGACCCAGTACTTC	CASSPSWIAETQYF
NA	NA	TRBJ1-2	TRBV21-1	TGTGCCAGCAGCAACTCGCGGATTGGGGGCGCCTATGGCTACACCTTC	CASSNSRIGGAYGYTF
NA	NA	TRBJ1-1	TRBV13	TGTGCCAGCAGCCTGGGACATTCTCAAGCTTTCTTT	CASSLGHSQAFF
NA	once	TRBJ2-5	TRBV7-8	TGTGCCAGCAGCTCCCCTTTGGGGGGAGAGACCCAGTACTTC	CASSSPLGGETQYF
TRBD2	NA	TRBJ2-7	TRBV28	TGTGCCAGCAGATATAGCGGGAGTTTATACGAGCAGTACTTC	CASRYSGSLYEQYF
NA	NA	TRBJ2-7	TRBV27	TGTGCCAGCAGTTTAAGGGGGTTCTCCTACGAGCAGTACTTC	CASSLRGFSYEQYF
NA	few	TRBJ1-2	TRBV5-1	TGCGCCAGCAGCCCGCCGGATAAGGACCCTTATGGCTACACCTTC	CASSPPDKDPYGYTF
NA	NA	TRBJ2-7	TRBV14	TGTGCCAGCAGCCAAGATATCCGGCAGTACTTC	CASSQDIRQYF
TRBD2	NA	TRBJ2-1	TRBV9	TGTGCCAGCAGCCCCGGACTAGCGGGCAATGAGCAGTTCTTC	CASSPGLAGNEQFF
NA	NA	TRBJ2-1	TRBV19	TGTGCCAGTAGTATAGCCGGCAGGATCTACAATGAGCAGTTCTTC	CASSIAGRIYNEQFF
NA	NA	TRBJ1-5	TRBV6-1	TGTGCCAGCAGTGACTATTATGACGGACGGGTCGGTAGCAATCAGCCCCAGCATTTT	CASSDYYDGRVGSNQPQHF
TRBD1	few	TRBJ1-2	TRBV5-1	TGCGCCAGCAACCTAGGTGGGGACAGGGCTGTCTATGGCTACACCTTC	CASNLGGDRAVYGYTF
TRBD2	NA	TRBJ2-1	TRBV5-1	TGCGCCAGCAGCTTGGCCGGGGGGAATGAGCAGTTCTTC	CASSLAGGNEQFF
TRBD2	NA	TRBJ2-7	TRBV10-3	TGTGCCATCAGTGAAGAGGGACTACGGGGTAGAGAGCAGTACTTC	CAISEEGLRGREQYF
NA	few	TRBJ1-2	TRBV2	TGTGCCAGCTCCCCCGAACGAGACTATGGCTACACCTTC	CASSPERDYGYTF
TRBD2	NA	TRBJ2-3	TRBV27	TGTGCCAGCAGTTTATCGCCTAGCGGGAGGATAGATACGCAGTATTTT	CASSLSPSGRIDTQYF
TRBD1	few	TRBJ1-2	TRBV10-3	TGTGCCATCAGTGGATTTTTGAGGGACAGCATCCACCTAGACTATGGCTACACCTTC	CAISGFLRDSIHLDYGYTF
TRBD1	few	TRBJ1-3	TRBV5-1	TGCGCCAGCAGCTTAAGACAGGGGCCAGTCTCTGGAAACACCATATATTTT	CASSLRQGPVSGNTIYF
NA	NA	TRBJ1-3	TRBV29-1	TGCAGCGGACTAAGGGGGTCCGGAAACACCATATATTTT	CSGLRGSGNTIYF
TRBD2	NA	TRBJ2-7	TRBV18	TGTGCCAGCTCACCGTCAGCGGGGACGTACGAGCAGTACTTC	CASSPSAGTYEQYF
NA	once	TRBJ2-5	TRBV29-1	TGCAGCGTGGACAGTGGGCAAGAGACCCAGTACTTC	CSVDSGQETQYF
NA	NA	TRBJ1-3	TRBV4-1	TGCGCCAGCAGCCAAGACAAGGACTCTGGAAACACCATATATTTT	CASSQDKDSGNTIYF
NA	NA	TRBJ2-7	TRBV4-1	TGCGCCAGCAGCCAAGAAGTGGCCGGCTACGAGCAGTACTTC	CASSQEVAGYEQYF
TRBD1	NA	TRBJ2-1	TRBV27	TGTGCCAGCAGTTGGACAGGACCAAGGGAGCAGTTCTTC	CASSWTGPREQFF
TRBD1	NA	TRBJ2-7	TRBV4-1	TGCGCCAGCAGCCCCCGGACAGGGGCCTACGAGCAGTACTTC	CASSPRTGAYEQYF
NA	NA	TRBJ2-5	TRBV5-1	TGCGCCAAACCAACTCAGTACCAAGAGACCCAGTACTTC	CAKPTQYQETQYF
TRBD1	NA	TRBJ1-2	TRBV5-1	TGCGCCAGCAAGAGGGGACAGGGTCGGGATGGCTACACCTTC	CASKRGQGRDGYTF
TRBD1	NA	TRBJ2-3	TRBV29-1	TGCACCGGGACAGGGGTCCTTGGTACGCAGTATTTT	CTGTGVLGTQYF
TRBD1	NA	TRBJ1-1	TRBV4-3	TGCGCCAGCAGCCTCACCCCCGGGACAGGGTCTGAAGCTTTCTTT	CASSLTPGTGSEAFF
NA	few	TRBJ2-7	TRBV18	TGTGCCAGCTCACCACTAGAGTACGAGCAGTACTTC	CASSPLEYEQYF
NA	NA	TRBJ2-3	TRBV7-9	TGTGCCAGCAGCTCAAGACTCGGACTCACTAGCACAGATACGCAGTATTTT	CASSSRLGLTSTDTQYF
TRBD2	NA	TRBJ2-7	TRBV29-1	TGCAGCGTTCTGTTATTGGGTCTAGCGGGCCTTAGCTCCTACGAGCAGTACTTC	CSVLLLGLAGLSSYEQYF
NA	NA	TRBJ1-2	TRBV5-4	TGTGCCAGCAGCTTTCCGGGGGCTTATGGCTACACCTTC	CASSFPGAYGYTF
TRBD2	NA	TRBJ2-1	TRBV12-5	TGTGCTAGTGGTTCCCGACTAGCACATGAGCAGTTCTTC	CASGSRLAHEQFF
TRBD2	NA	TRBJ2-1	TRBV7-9	TGTGCCGGACAAACTAGCGGGAACTACAATGAGCAGTTCTTC	CAGQTSGNYNEQFF
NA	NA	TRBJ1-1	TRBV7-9	TGTGCCAGCAGCTCCAACACGAACACTGAAGCTTTCTTT	CASSSNTNTEAFF
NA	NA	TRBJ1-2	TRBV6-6	TGTGCCAGCAGTTACCTCCGGGACAACTATGGCTACACCTTC	CASSYLRDNYGYTF
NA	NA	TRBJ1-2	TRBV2	TGTGCCAGCAGTGAAAGCAGAAACTATGGCTACACCTTC	CASSESRNYGYTF
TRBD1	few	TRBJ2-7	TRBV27	TGTGCCAGCAGTTTTAGTCAGGGGGCGAGGGAGCAGTACTTC	CASSFSQGAREQYF